What follows describes a single T cell receptor (beta chain). Its antigen remains unknown. Amplification used 60 Vbeta primers and 13 Jbeta primers. Original handling: An analysis that came later counted 73 million or so unique TCR beta chains, roughly 11 million shared. This table comes from immunoSEQ multiplex PCR, and its TCRdb copy is limited to in-frame clones, with some not included. V and J calls plus clone size are reproduced from that table; the DNA served to infer D and trimming. The sample records under 300,000 clones, roughly 70% being singletons. Looked up from germline, CDR1 is MNHEY and CDR2 is SVGAGI. J lost 5 bases, V lost 2 bases, and 5 bases had no gene match. This CDR3 is 14 amino acids long. The sample belongs to a study of cytomegalovirus exposure and HLA in healthy donors. General study findings and limits: An Asian-associated ancestry cluster reportedly showed fewer N-insertions than the approximately 650-donor mean in a later analysis.

Sequencing was done on a sample of PBMCs. The genes are TRBV6-5 and TRBJ2-7; the match to TRBD1 covers 8 bases. The TCR sequence derives from a female donor in good health and CMV-seronegative. The CDR3 loop reads CASSYGQGADEQYF. The CDR3 DNA follows: TGTGCCAGCAGTTACGGGCAGGGGGCTGACGAGCAGTACTTC.